What follows is one T cell receptor beta chain and its context. This sample stems from a study of blood T cell repertoires in COVID-19. Study at large: COVID-19 samples from acute and convalescent phases originated in the United States, Italy and Spain. Sources were T cells, B-cell-depleted T cells, or PBMCs; the material itself was cDNA or gDNA.

Per the study methods: Counts of nucleated cells, estimated from reference gene primer amplification, were obtained. Sequenced by immunoSEQ multiplex PCR; TCRdb stores in-frame clones only, minus some. The DNA gave D and trimming, while V, J and clone size come from that table. The sample shows 50,000 to 75,000 clones, roughly 87% of them seen only once. The sequencing sample was made of peripheral blood. The TCR comes from an elderly man in a cohort sampled during active COVID-19.

As DNA, the CDR3 is TGTGCCAGCAGCTCTCCAGGGGGTCCGACCTATGGCTACACCTTC. Translation: CASSSPGGPTYGYTF. The V gene is TRBV5-4, the J gene TRBJ1-2; 7 bases line up with TRBD1. J lost 4 bases, V lost 3 bases, and 9 bases had no gene match. CDR1 and CDR2 from the germline V gene are SGHNT and YYREEE (reference sequence). The CDR3 has 15 residues.